This T cell receptor (beta chain) was found in a study of T cell responses to AZD1222 COVID-19 vaccine. Germline trimming cut 5 bases from V and 0 bases from J; bases unmatched to any gene: 4. The CDR3 is 16 residues long. Germline values: CDR1 SGHVS, CDR2 FQNEAQ. Here immunoSEQ multiplex PCR was the method, and the copy in TCRdb shows in-frame clones only, minus some. This sample yields around 120,000 clones, of which 92% are seen a single time; over 7.5% belongs to the top ten. This specimen consisted of peripheral blood, obtained 28 days after the second AZD1222 dose. The chain employs TRBV7-8 and TRBJ2-2; 9 bases match TRBD2. This sequence was found in an adult who received the AZD1222 COVID-19 vaccine. CDR3 DNA: TGTGCCAGCAGCCCCATAGCGGGGGCGAACACCGGGGAGCTGTTTTTT. Protein product: CASSPIAGANTGELFF.